This T cell receptor beta chain was observed in a study of OX40 agonist ivuxolimab in advanced cancers. For the study at large: An agonistic human IgG2 monoclonal antibody against OX40 (CD134) was given. Prior anti-PD-1, anti-PD-L1 or anti-CTLA-4 therapy was allowed; more than 30% had some.

Sequenced by immunoSEQ multiplex PCR; TCRdb stores in-frame clones only, minus some. The sample lists approximately 54,000 clones, around 93% occurring once. Broader study findings: Average numbers of expanded clones were greater in CD8+ T cells than in CD4+.

Prior autoimmune disease or systemic immunosuppression barred patients. Details on this clone: Antigen specificity is unknown.

The CDR3 has 19 residues. Trimming at V came to 2 bases and at J to 4 bases, leaving 8 bases not matched to a gene. The germline CDR1 and CDR2 sequences are SEHNR and FQNEAQ (reference sequence). The sample was CD4+ or CD8+ T cells sorted from blood, taken in a trial of the OX40 agonist ivuxolimab. The TCR originated in an adult with an advanced solid tumor such as melanoma, head and neck, liver or kidney cancer. The V call is TRBV7-9, the J call TRBJ2-1, with 16 bases lining up with TRBD2. The CDR3, as DNA: TGTGCCAGCAGCTTACCCCGGGGACTAGCGGGAGGGCAGTACAATGAGCAGTTCTTC. As protein: CASSLPRGLAGGQYNEQFF.